This T cell receptor beta chain was sequenced during a study of blood T cell repertoires in COVID-19. About the research overall: COVID-19 samples collected from the United States, Italy and Spain covered acute and convalescent phases. Sources were T cells, B-cell-depleted T cells, or PBMCs; the material itself was cDNA or gDNA.

The CDR3 totals 15 residues. Germline V lookup: CDR1 SGHNT, CDR2 YYREEE (reference sequence). The germline V and J ends were trimmed by 4 bases and 4 bases, with 17 bases remaining between them. Study processing details: By means of reference gene primer amplification, nucleated cell counts were estimated. The method was immunoSEQ multiplex PCR; TCRdb's version includes in-frame clones alone and lacks a portion of them. V and J calls and clone size come straight from that table; D and trimming were deduced from the DNA. The table shows about 220,000 clones, with 75% to 85% occurring only once. This clone was detected many times.

Sequencing was carried out using peripheral blood. This sequence originates from a human donor in a cohort sampled during active COVID-19. The rearrangement links TRBV5-4 to TRBJ1-1; no clear D gene. The CDR3 sequence is CASSPDLVVVTEAFF. Here the CDR3 DNA reads TGTGCCAGCAGCCCTGATCTAGTTGTGGTCACTGAAGCTTTCTTT.